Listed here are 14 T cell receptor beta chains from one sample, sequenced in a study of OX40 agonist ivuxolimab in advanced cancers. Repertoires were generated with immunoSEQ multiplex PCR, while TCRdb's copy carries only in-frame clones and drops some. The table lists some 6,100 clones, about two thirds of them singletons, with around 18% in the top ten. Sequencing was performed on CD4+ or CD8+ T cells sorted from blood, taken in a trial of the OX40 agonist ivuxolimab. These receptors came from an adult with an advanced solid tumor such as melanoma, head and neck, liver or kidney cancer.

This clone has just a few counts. The CDR3 sequence is CASSSGLEGSPLHF. The CDR3, as DNA: TGTGCCAGCAGTTCCGGCCTAGAGGGTTCACCCCTCCACTTT. V is TRBV6-1 and J is TRBJ1-6; no clear D gene. This CDR3 spans 14 amino acids. From germline, CDR1 is MNHNS and CDR2 SASEGT. V dropped 5 bases and J dropped 9 bases, with 14 bases sitting between them.

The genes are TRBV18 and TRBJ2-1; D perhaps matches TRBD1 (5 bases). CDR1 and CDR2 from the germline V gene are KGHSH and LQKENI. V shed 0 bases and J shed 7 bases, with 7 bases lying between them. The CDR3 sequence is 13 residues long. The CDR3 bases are TGTGCCAGCTCACCACCGTCAGGGAATGAGCAGTTCTTC. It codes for CASSPPSGNEQFF.

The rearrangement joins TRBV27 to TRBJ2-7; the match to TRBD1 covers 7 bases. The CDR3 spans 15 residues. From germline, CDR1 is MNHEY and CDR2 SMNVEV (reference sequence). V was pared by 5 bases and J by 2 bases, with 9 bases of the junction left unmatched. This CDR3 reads CASSTTGTEAYEQYF. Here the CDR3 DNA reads TGTGCCAGCAGTACCACCGGGACAGAAGCCTACGAGCAGTACTTC.

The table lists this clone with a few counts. Here the CDR3 reads CSVRDRGQVGYGYTF. In DNA, the CDR3 is TGCAGCGTACGGGACAGGGGGCAGGTGGGCTATGGCTACACCTTC. V is TRBV29-1 and J is TRBJ1-2; 12 nucleotides match TRBD1. This CDR3 spans 15 amino acids. V shed 6 bases and J 4 bases; nucleotides not matched to a gene: 9. Germline CDR1 reads SQVTM; CDR2 reads ANQGSEA.

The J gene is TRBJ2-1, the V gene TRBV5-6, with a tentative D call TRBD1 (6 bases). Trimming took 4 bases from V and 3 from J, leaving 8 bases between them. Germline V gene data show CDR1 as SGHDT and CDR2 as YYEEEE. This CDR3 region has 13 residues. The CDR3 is CASSGDNYNEQFF. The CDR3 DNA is TGTGCCAGCAGCGGGGACAACTACAATGAGCAGTTCTTC.

This CDR3 is CAWSPLGNTIYF. In DNA, the CDR3 is TGTGCCTGGAGCCCTCTTGGAAACACCATATATTTT. The chain recombines TRBV30 with TRBJ1-3; D gene unclear. CDR1 and CDR2 (germline): GTSNPN, SVGIG (reference sequence). The CDR3 runs 12 residues. The germline V and J ends were trimmed by 3 bases and 3 bases, with 6 bases remaining between them.

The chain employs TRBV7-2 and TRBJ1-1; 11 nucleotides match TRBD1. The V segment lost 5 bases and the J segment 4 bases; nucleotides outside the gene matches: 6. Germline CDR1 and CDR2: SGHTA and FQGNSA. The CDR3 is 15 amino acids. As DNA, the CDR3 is TGTGCCAGCAGCCCGACCGGGACAGGGGGCACTGAAGCTTTCTTT. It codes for CASSPTGTGGTEAFF.

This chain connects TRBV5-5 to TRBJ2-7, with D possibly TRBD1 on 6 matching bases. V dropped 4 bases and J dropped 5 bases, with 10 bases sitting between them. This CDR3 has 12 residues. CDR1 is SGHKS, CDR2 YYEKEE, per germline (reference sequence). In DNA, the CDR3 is TGTGCCAGCAGCAAGGACAGTAACGAGCAGTACTTC. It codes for CASSKDSNEQYF. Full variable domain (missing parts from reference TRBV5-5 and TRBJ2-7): DAGVTQSPTHLIKTRGQQVTLRCSPISGHKSVSWYQQVLGQGPQFIFQYYEKEERGRGNFPDRFSARQFPNYSSELNVNALLLGDSALYLCASSKDSNEQYFGPGTRLTVT.

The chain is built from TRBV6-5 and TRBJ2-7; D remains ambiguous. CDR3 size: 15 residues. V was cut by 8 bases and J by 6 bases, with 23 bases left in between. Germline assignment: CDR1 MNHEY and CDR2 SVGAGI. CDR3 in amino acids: CASRYYVGAVSEQYF. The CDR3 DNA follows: TGTGCCAGCCGATATTACGTCGGCGCTGTGAGCGAGCAGTACTTC.

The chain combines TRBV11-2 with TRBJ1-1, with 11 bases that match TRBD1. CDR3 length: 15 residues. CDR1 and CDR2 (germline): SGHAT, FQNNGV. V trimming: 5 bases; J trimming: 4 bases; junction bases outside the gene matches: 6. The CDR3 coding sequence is TGTGCCAGCAGCCCGACCGGGACAGGGGGCACTGAAGCTTTCTTT. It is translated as CASSPTGTGGTEAFF.

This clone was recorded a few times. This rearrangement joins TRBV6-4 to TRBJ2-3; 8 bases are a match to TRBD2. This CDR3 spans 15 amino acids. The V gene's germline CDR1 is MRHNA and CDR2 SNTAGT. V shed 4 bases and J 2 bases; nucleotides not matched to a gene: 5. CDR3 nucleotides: TGTGCCAGCAGTGGGGTAGCGGGGTCCACAGATACGCAGTATTTT. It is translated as CASSGVAGSTDTQYF.

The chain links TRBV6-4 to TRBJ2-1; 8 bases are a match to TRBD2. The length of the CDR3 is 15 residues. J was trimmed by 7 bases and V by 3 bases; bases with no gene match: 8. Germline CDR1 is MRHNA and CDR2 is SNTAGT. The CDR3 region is CASSDGRGGNNEQFF. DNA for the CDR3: TGTGCCAGCAGTGATGGCCGGGGGGGCAATAATGAGCAGTTCTTC.

CDR3 in DNA: TGTGCCAGTAGTACAGGCCCACGGCAAGAGACCCAGTACTTC. The encoded protein is CASSTGPRQETQYF. The V call is TRBV19, the J call TRBJ2-5, with no clear D. This CDR3 has 14 amino acids. Germline assignment: CDR1 LNHDA and CDR2 SQIVND (reference sequence). Trimming stripped 4 bases from V and 2 bases from J, with 11 bases between. Full variable domain (rest looked up from reference TRBV19 and TRBJ2-5): DGGITQSPKYLFRKEGQNVTLSCEQNLNHDAMYWYRQDPGQGLRLIYYSQIVNDFQKGDIAEGYSVSREKKESFPLTVTSAQKNPTAFYLCASSTGPRQETQYFGPGTRLLVL.

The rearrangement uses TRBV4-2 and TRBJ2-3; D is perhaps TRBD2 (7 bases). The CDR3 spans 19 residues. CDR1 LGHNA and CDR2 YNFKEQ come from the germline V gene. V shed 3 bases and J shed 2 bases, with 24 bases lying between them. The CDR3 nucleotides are TGTGCCAGCAGCCACGACCCTTCTTCCGCGGGGGCCCTCACAGATACGCAGTATTTT. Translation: CASSHDPSSAGALTDTQYF.